This T cell receptor (beta chain) was profiled in a study of blood T cells in healthy people across ages (dated by TCRdb to the mid-2010s). Context from the whole study: In model experiments, roughly one uniquely barcoded TCR beta cDNA molecule per two T cells was captured by template switching. Two additional independent replicas of 1 million unique cDNA reads from the same blood draw were analyzed for two donors (one aged 18 to 29 and one aged 80 or older). To avoid experimental bias, donors of different ages were distributed randomly across sequencing lanes. Age-related changes in TCR beta repertoire diversity were measured in the study by deep sequencing normalized with unique cDNA molecular identifiers. Four age groups were formed from the donors: young (average roughly 15 years), middle-aged (approximately 41), aged (roughly 56) and long-lived (more than 75). What the authors observed across the whole study: Estimates of total diversity from one million sequenced T cells were regarded as lower bounds and underestimates. Observed TCR beta diversity correlated strongly with the percentage of naive T cells measured by flow cytometry. Conclusive comparison of naive and antigen-experienced compartments was prevented by the profiling of bulk unsorted PBMCs. Observed TCR beta diversity per million T cells fell roughly linearly with age, and a significant reduction was already apparent by age roughly 40. Compared with the aged group, more naive CD4+ T cells, fewer expanded clones and increased TCR diversity were shown by the long-lived group, suggesting age selection. Because the CMV infection status of the donors was unknown, age-related changes in expanded clonotypes may potentially have been confounded.

Library generation was performed with 5' RACE. The second PCR ran for roughly 6 to 11 cycles and used a J-beta primer mix along with a sample-barcoded 5' primer. Each TCR beta cDNA molecule received a unique molecular identifier from a template-switch 5' adaptor carrying 12 random nucleotides. Each sample yielded at least 3 million CDR3-containing paired-end reads. The Mint cDNA synthesis kit, primed by a TRBC-specific oligonucleotide, was used to synthesize first-strand cDNA from all RNA. Following uracil-DNA glycosylase treatment, all cDNA underwent a first 18-cycle PCR with the universal primers M1SS and BC2_uni_R. The paper's data handling went like this. Normalization of each sample was performed by random selection of 1 million high-quality reads, each carrying a distinct molecular identifier. Instead of being binned into consensus sequences, reads with shared molecular identifiers were discarded. MiTCR, run with a Q25 quality threshold and the strictest error-elimination algorithm, handled CDR3 identification, clonotype clustering and error correction. A nonparametric unseen species model using Euler transformation provided a lower-bound estimate of total TCR beta diversity. The public reads were run again by TCRdb, first through fastp at Q25 and then through MiXCR, and only productive beta chains were kept. One record per CDR3 amino acid sequence lists the most common genes and DNA. The V and J calls, along with clone size, are taken from TCRdb and not from the paper's own processing. The sample includes some 1.8 million distinct CDR3 sequences, with 35% to 50% observed a single time. 20% to 25% of the sample is in the top ten clones.

The roughly 37 donors, aged about 6 to 95 years, were systemically healthy Caucasian individuals from Russia. Ten milliliters of peripheral blood were drawn from each donor into EDTA-treated Vacutainer tubes. Ficoll-Paque density-gradient centrifugation was used to isolate PBMCs, with at least 7 million obtained per sample. Total RNA, at least 5 micrograms per sample, was extracted from PBMCs with Trizol reagent. For every donor, flow cytometry on a PBMC aliquot measured the percentage of naive CD45RAhigh/CD27high T cells. CDR1 and CDR2 were assigned from the germline V gene as SGHAT and FQNNGV. The CDR3 starts with the cysteine, ends with the phenylalanine, and has 13 residues. Only the CDR3 DNA is retained, 39 bases long and in frame from the first base. The germline ends are 7 bases apart after V is trimmed by 0 bases and J by 4 bases. A remark on this clonotype: It has no known antigen specificity. No much larger clonotype is one base removed from it; base qualities were not supplied.

The clonotype originates from a human donor in good health. In this chain, TRBV11-2 is recombined with TRBJ2-7; the D segment cannot be called with confidence. The material sequenced was blood. This receptor carries the CDR3 CASSLEFLYEQYF. The bases are TGTGCCAGCAGCTTAGAATTCCTTTACGAGCAGTACTTC.